Listed below are T cell receptor beta chains from one sample, sequenced in a study of shared clonotypes between healthy human individuals. The assay was immunoSEQ multiplex PCR, and TCRdb's table has in-frame clones only and misses some. This sample has about 460,000 clones, with 60% to 80% found just once. The sequenced sample consisted of PBMCs. These TCRs come from a woman between 35 and 50 years old in good health. Some clones in this sample may be carry-over from other donors' samples. The CDR3 runs from the conserved cysteine through the conserved F or W. A D gene is named only where the DNA matches it firmly. Not every row has a clone size; where given, it reads once, few, many or a size class.

V: TRBV29-1; J: TRBJ1-2; D: -; length: 12; size: -; DNA: TGCAGCGGGGTGGACGGTGCCTATGGCTACACCTTC; CDR3: CSGVDGAYGYTF
V: TRBV7-3; J: TRBJ2-7; D: -; length: 13; size: -; DNA: TGTGCCAGCAGCTCAAGTCGGGCTGGGGAGCAGTACTTC; CDR3: CASSSSRAGEQYF
V: TRBV18; J: TRBJ2-7; D: TRBD2; length: 16; size: -; DNA: TGTGCCAGCTCACCGTCCGGTGGAACTAGCGGGGGCGAGCAGTACTTC; CDR3: CASSPSGGTSGGEQYF
V: TRBV5-1; J: TRBJ2-3; D: -; length: 13; size: few; DNA: TGCGCCAGCAGCTTGGGGGAACCAGATACGCAGTATTTT; CDR3: CASSLGEPDTQYF
V: TRBV28; J: TRBJ1-3; D: -; length: 15; size: -; DNA: TGTGCCAGCAGTTTATGGATCGGGGCTGGAAACACCATATATTTT; CDR3: CASSLWIGAGNTIYF
V: TRBV6-4; J: TRBJ2-1; D: TRBD2; length: 17; size: -; DNA: TGTGCCAGCAGTCCTGGAGGACTAGCGGGAGTATCGAATGAGCAGTTCTTC; CDR3: CASSPGGLAGVSNEQFF
V: TRBV9; J: TRBJ1-1; D: -; length: 14; size: -; DNA: TGTGCCAGCAGCGTAGGAGCCCTGAACACTGAAGCTTTCTTT; CDR3: CASSVGALNTEAFF
V: TRBV7-2; J: TRBJ2-7; D: -; length: 12; size: -; DNA: TGTGCCAGCAGCTTACAAGGATACGAGCAGTACTTC; CDR3: CASSLQGYEQYF
V: TRBV5-1; J: TRBJ2-7; D: -; length: 14; size: once; DNA: TGCGCCAGCAGCTTGGGATCCCAGGCGGGCGAGCAGTACTTC; CDR3: CASSLGSQAGEQYF
V: TRBV5-4; J: TRBJ2-7; D: TRBD1; length: 12; size: -; DNA: TGTGCCAGCAGCTGGCAGGGGGCCGAGCAGTACTTC; CDR3: CASSWQGAEQYF
V: TRBV2; J: TRBJ1-2; D: -; length: 15; size: -; DNA: TGTGCCAGCAGTGAAGCGATGGGACAAAGCGTCCGCTACACCTTC; CDR3: CASSEAMGQSVRYTF
V: TRBV7-9; J: TRBJ2-7; D: -; length: 13; size: -; DNA: TGTGCCAGCAGCTTAGGTCAGGGGCGCGAGCAGTACTTC; CDR3: CASSLGQGREQYF
V: TRBV6-1; J: TRBJ2-2; D: TRBD2; length: 14; size: -; DNA: TGTGCCAGCAGTGTAGCGGGAGGAGTCGGGGAGCTGTTTTTT; CDR3: CASSVAGGVGELFF
V: TRBV10-3; J: TRBJ1-3; D: TRBD1; length: 15; size: -; DNA: TGTGCCATCAGTGCGGACAGGCGCTCTGGAAACACCATATATTTT; CDR3: CAISADRRSGNTIYF
V: TRBV2; J: TRBJ1-5; D: -; length: 14; size: -; DNA: TGTGCCAGCAGTGAAGCTCGTAGCAATCAGCCCCAGCATTTT; CDR3: CASSEARSNQPQHF
V: TRBV5-1; J: TRBJ1-3; D: TRBD1; length: 14; size: -; DNA: TGCGCCAGCTCCGGGACAGACTCTGGAAACACCATATATTTT; CDR3: CASSGTDSGNTIYF
V: TRBV18; J: TRBJ2-3; D: -; length: 14; size: -; DNA: TGTGCCAGCTCTCAACCAGGCGGCACAGATACGCAGTATTTT; CDR3: CASSQPGGTDTQYF
V: TRBV6-1; J: TRBJ1-5; D: -; length: 13; size: -; DNA: TGTGCCAGCAGAAGACAGGATAATCAGCCCCAGCATTTT; CDR3: CASRRQDNQPQHF
V: TRBV30; J: TRBJ2-7; D: TRBD1; length: 13; size: -; DNA: TGTGCTACCTCACCGGGACAGTTCTACGAGCAGTACTTC; CDR3: CATSPGQFYEQYF
V: TRBV30; J: TRBJ1-6; D: TRBD1; length: 15; size: few; DNA: TGTGCCTCCCGACAGGGGGTTTCCTATAATTCACCCCTCCACTTT; CDR3: CASRQGVSYNSPLHF
V: TRBV7-2; J: TRBJ2-5; D: TRBD2; length: 15; size: -; DNA: TGTGCCAGCAGCTTAGAAGGCAGCGGGAGAGAGACCCAGTACTTC; CDR3: CASSLEGSGRETQYF
V: TRBV7-9; J: TRBJ2-1; D: -; length: 17; size: -; DNA: TGTGCCAGCAGCCTCTCGTTTTCAAAAGATAAAGACAATGAGCAGTTCTTC; CDR3: CASSLSFSKDKDNEQFF
V: TRBV27; J: TRBJ2-7; D: TRBD2; length: 15; size: -; DNA: TGTGCCAGCAGTTTCCGACTAGCGGGAGTAAGCGAGCAGTACTTC; CDR3: CASSFRLAGVSEQYF
V: TRBV4-3; J: TRBJ2-7; D: -; length: 13; size: once; DNA: TGCGCCAGCAGCCAAGAGGCCGGGCGGGCGTCGTACTTC; CDR3: CASSQEAGRASYF
V: TRBV5-1; J: TRBJ1-1; D: -; length: 11; size: -; DNA: TGCGCCAGCAGCTTGATGGGGGCGGCTTTCTTT; CDR3: CASSLMGAAFF
V: TRBV6-5; J: TRBJ2-5; D: -; length: 13; size: -; DNA: TGTGCCAGCAGTTACTTGAGGGGGGAGACCCAGTACTTC; CDR3: CASSYLRGETQYF
V: TRBV30; J: TRBJ1-4; D: TRBD1; length: 14; size: -; DNA: TGTGCCTGGAGCCGGACAGGCCTTAATGAAAAACTGTTTTTT; CDR3: CAWSRTGLNEKLFF
V: TRBV6-1; J: TRBJ2-7; D: -; length: 14; size: -; DNA: TGTGCCAGCAGCCAGAGGTGGGATGCGGGGGAGCAGTACTTC; CDR3: CASSQRWDAGEQYF
V: TRBV11-2; J: TRBJ2-7; D: TRBD1; length: 14; size: -; DNA: TGTGCCAGCACCATAACAGGGGTCGGGTACGAGCAGTACTTC; CDR3: CASTITGVGYEQYF
V: TRBV11-2; J: TRBJ2-1; D: TRBD2; length: 12; size: many; DNA: TGTGCCAGCAGCCCCGGGGGGACCCGGCAGTTCTTC; CDR3: CASSPGGTRQFF
V: TRBV19; J: TRBJ1-2; D: -; length: 13; size: few; DNA: TGTGCCACCACACAGGACGCTAACTATGGCTACACCTTC; CDR3: CATTQDANYGYTF
V: TRBV28; J: TRBJ2-7; D: TRBD2; length: 14; size: -; DNA: TGTGCCAGCAGATGGGGAGCGGGGCTGTACGAGCAGTACTTC; CDR3: CASRWGAGLYEQYF
V: TRBV15; J: TRBJ2-5; D: -; length: 15; size: -; DNA: TGTGCCACCAGCAGAGATCCCGGTCCCCAAGAGACCCAGTACTTC; CDR3: CATSRDPGPQETQYF
V: TRBV7-9; J: TRBJ2-7; D: -; length: 13; size: once; DNA: TGTGCCAGCAGCTCGGACAGTTCCTACGAGCAGTACTTC; CDR3: CASSSDSSYEQYF
V: TRBV29-1; J: TRBJ2-7; D: -; length: 12; size: -; DNA: TGCAGCGTTGGGGCTAGCGTCTACGAGCAGTACTTC; CDR3: CSVGASVYEQYF
V: TRBV13; J: TRBJ2-3; D: -; length: 11; size: once; DNA: TGTGCCAGCAGCCGGTGGGATACGCAGTATTTT; CDR3: CASSRWDTQYF
V: TRBV27; J: TRBJ2-2; D: -; length: 13; size: -; DNA: TGTGCCTCCGCCCGGGGAAACACCGGGGAGCTGTTTTTT; CDR3: CASARGNTGELFF
V: TRBV4-1; J: TRBJ1-4; D: -; length: 14; size: -; DNA: TGCGCCAGCAGCCGTCTTGCAACTAATGAAAAACTGTTTTTT; CDR3: CASSRLATNEKLFF
V: TRBV4-2; J: TRBJ1-2; D: -; length: 14; size: -; DNA: TGTGCCAGCAGCCAGGAACCATCCGGCTATGGCTACACCTTC; CDR3: CASSQEPSGYGYTF
V: TRBV30; J: TRBJ1-2; D: -; length: 12; size: -; DNA: TGTGCCTGGACTGGGGGGTGGTATGGCTACACCTTC; CDR3: CAWTGGWYGYTF
V: TRBV28; J: TRBJ2-7; D: -; length: 14; size: many; DNA: TGTGCCAGCTCCCCGAGCAACTGGTCCTACGAGCAGTACTTC; CDR3: CASSPSNWSYEQYF
V: TRBV6-6; J: TRBJ1-1; D: TRBD1; length: 15; size: -; DNA: TGTGCCAGCAGTTACGGACAGGGGATGAACACTGAAGCTTTCTTT; CDR3: CASSYGQGMNTEAFF
V: TRBV7-3; J: TRBJ2-1; D: TRBD2; length: 21; size: -; DNA: TGTGCCAGCAGCCCAATATCGACTAGCGGGAGACCTAGAAGTTCCTACAATGAGCAGTTCTTC; CDR3: CASSPISTSGRPRSSYNEQFF
V: TRBV6-5; J: TRBJ2-5; D: -; length: 13; size: -; DNA: TGTGCCAGCAGAACAACAGGGTTGGAGACCCAGTACTTC; CDR3: CASRTTGLETQYF
V: TRBV4-1; J: TRBJ2-7; D: -; length: 15; size: -; DNA: TGCGCCAGCAGCCAAGAGGGGAAAAGGTCCTACGAGCAGTACTTC; CDR3: CASSQEGKRSYEQYF
V: TRBV7-7; J: TRBJ2-7; D: -; length: 11; size: -; DNA: TGTGCCAGCAGCTACGGTTGGGTGAGGTACTTC; CDR3: CASSYGWVRYF
V: TRBV6-4; J: TRBJ1-1; D: -; length: 14; size: -; DNA: TGTGCCAGCTCTTTCGTACCTCGGTACACTGAAGCTTTCTTT; CDR3: CASSFVPRYTEAFF
V: TRBV7-6; J: TRBJ2-7; D: -; length: 14; size: -; DNA: TGTGCCAGCAGCTTAACCCCGCAGATCTACGAGCAGTACTTC; CDR3: CASSLTPQIYEQYF
V: TRBV6-5; J: TRBJ1-2; D: -; length: 12; size: -; DNA: TGTGCCAGCACCAAAGGAGGAGGAGGCTACACCTTC; CDR3: CASTKGGGGYTF
V: TRBV7-9; J: TRBJ2-5; D: -; length: 12; size: -; DNA: TGTGCCAGCAGACTAGGCCAAGAGACCCAGTACTTC; CDR3: CASRLGQETQYF
V: TRBV7-6; J: TRBJ1-1; D: -; length: 14; size: -; DNA: TGTGCCAGCAGCTTAGAAGTCTTTAACACTGAAGCTTTCTTT; CDR3: CASSLEVFNTEAFF
V: TRBV4-2; J: TRBJ2-7; D: -; length: 15; size: many; DNA: TGTGCCAGCAGCCAAACTGTGGGGTCGCTAGACGAGCAGTACTTC; CDR3: CASSQTVGSLDEQYF
V: TRBV5-5; J: TRBJ2-7; D: TRBD1; length: 15; size: once; DNA: TGTGCCAGCAGCTTCGTGGGACAGGGGAACGACGAGCAGTACTTC; CDR3: CASSFVGQGNDEQYF
V: TRBV7-8; J: TRBJ2-7; D: TRBD2; length: 17; size: many; DNA: TGTGCCAGCAGCCTATCCAGACTAGCGGCTACCTCCTACGAGCAGTACTTC; CDR3: CASSLSRLAATSYEQYF
V: TRBV5-1; J: TRBJ2-1; D: TRBD1; length: 18; size: -; DNA: TGCGCCAGCAGCTTGGCACGGGACAGGATGGTCGCACACAATGAGCAGTTCTTC; CDR3: CASSLARDRMVAHNEQFF
V: TRBV28; J: TRBJ1-2; D: -; length: 13; size: -; DNA: TGTGCCAGCAGTTTGGCGGCAGCCTATGGCTACACCTTC; CDR3: CASSLAAAYGYTF
V: TRBV7-9; J: TRBJ2-3; D: -; length: 15; size: -; DNA: TGTGCCAGCAGCTTAGGGCCGACTAGCACAGATACGCAGTATTTT; CDR3: CASSLGPTSTDTQYF